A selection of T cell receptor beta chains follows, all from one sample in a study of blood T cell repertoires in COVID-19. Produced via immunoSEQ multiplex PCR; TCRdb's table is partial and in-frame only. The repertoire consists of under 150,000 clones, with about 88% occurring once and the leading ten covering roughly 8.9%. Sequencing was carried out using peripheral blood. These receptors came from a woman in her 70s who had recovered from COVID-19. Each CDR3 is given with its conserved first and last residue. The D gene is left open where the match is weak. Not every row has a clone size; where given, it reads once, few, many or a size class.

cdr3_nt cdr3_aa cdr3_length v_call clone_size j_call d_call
TGTGCCAGCAGCTTAGAGAGAGTGGGGCTGGTAACCTACGAGCAGTACTTC CASSLERVGLVTYEQYF 17 TRBV7-9 NA TRBJ2-7 NA
TGTGCCAGCAGTTACGAGGACAGGGGCCAAGAGACCCAGTACTTC CASSYEDRGQETQYF 15 TRBV6-6 NA TRBJ2-5 TRBD1
TGTGCCAGCAGCGCCGGGACACCGACCTACAATGAGCAGTTCTTC CASSAGTPTYNEQFF 15 TRBV11-2 NA TRBJ2-1 NA
TGTGCCACCAGTGACTCGGGACTAGCGGGAGGGGGATCCTACAATGAGCAGTTCTTC CATSDSGLAGGGSYNEQFF 19 TRBV24-1 NA TRBJ2-1 TRBD2
TGTGCCAGTAGTAGGCCCGGGGGGGCAGCAACTAATGAAAAACTGTTTTTT CASSRPGGAATNEKLFF 17 TRBV19 NA TRBJ1-4 NA
TGTGCCAGCAGCGTGGGACTTGGCACTGAAGCTTTCTTT CASSVGLGTEAFF 13 TRBV7-9 NA TRBJ1-1 NA
TGTGCCAGCTCCAGACAGGGCGAGTATGAAAAACTGTTTTTT CASSRQGEYEKLFF 14 TRBV18 NA TRBJ1-4 TRBD1
TGCGCCAGCAGAGCTAACGGGCAGGGGGCCACGTCAGACTCCTACGAGCAGTACTTC CASRANGQGATSDSYEQYF 19 TRBV23-1 NA TRBJ2-7 TRBD1
TGTGCCATCAGTGACCCGGACAGGGGAGATCAGCCCCAGCATTTT CAISDPDRGDQPQHF 15 TRBV10-3 few TRBJ1-5 TRBD1
TGTGCCACCAGCAGAGGACAGTCCACTAATGAAAAACTGTTTTTT CATSRGQSTNEKLFF 15 TRBV15 NA TRBJ1-4 NA
TGTGCCAGCAGCGCCGGGACAGGGTCGGCTTTCTTT CASSAGTGSAFF 12 TRBV28 NA TRBJ1-1 TRBD1
TGCAGCGTTTGCGTAAGCTCCTACGAGCAGTACTTC CSVCVSSYEQYF 12 TRBV29-1 NA TRBJ2-7 NA
TGTGCCAGCAGACGGACAGGGACCTTAGCCAAAAACATTCAGTACTTC CASRRTGTLAKNIQYF 16 TRBV7-2 NA TRBJ2-4 TRBD1
TGTGCCACCAGCAGGACTCCGGGACAGGGAGACTCAAGGGGCAATCAGCCCCAGCATTTT CATSRTPGQGDSRGNQPQHF 20 TRBV15 NA TRBJ1-5 TRBD1
TGTGCCAGCAGTACGACCCGGGGGGAAGCTTTCTTT CASSTTRGEAFF 12 TRBV28 NA TRBJ1-1 NA
TGTGCCAGCTCACCACTCCAGGTTCAAGAGACCCAGTACTTC CASSPLQVQETQYF 14 TRBV18 NA TRBJ2-5 NA
TGTGCCAGCAGTTACTCGGCTTTTGAGCAGTTCTTC CASSYSAFEQFF 12 TRBV6-2/TRBV6-3 NA TRBJ2-1 NA
TGTGCCAGCAGCTTGAGGGACAGAGCCTACGAGCAGTACTTC CASSLRDRAYEQYF 14 TRBV5-5 NA TRBJ2-7 TRBD1
TGTGCCAGCAGCTTTCGTCCCGGGACAGGGATGAACACTGAAGCTTTCTTT CASSFRPGTGMNTEAFF 17 TRBV7-9 NA TRBJ1-1 TRBD1
TGTGCCAGCAGAGCGGGACGGGGTGATACGCAGTATTTT CASRAGRGDTQYF 13 TRBV12-3/TRBV12-4 once TRBJ2-3 TRBD2
TGTGCCATCAGGACCATGACTAGCGGGGATAACAATGAGCAGTTCTTC CAIRTMTSGDNNEQFF 16 TRBV10-3 NA TRBJ2-1 TRBD2
TGTGCCAGCAGCAGAAGCGTAGGCTCTGGGGCCAACGTCCTGACTTTC CASSRSVGSGANVLTF 16 TRBV7-2 NA TRBJ2-6 NA
TGTGCCAGCAGTTCAGGGGGTAGGGGCTACACCTTC CASSSGGRGYTF 12 TRBV12-3/TRBV12-4 NA TRBJ1-2 TRBD1